What follows describes a single TCR beta chain. Its cognate antigen is unknown. These data originate in a study of cytomegalovirus exposure and HLA in healthy donors. Healthy bone marrow donors formed the donor group. Vbeta (60) and Jbeta (13) primers were used in the PCR. The protocol was immunoSEQ multiplex PCR, while the TCRdb copy is restricted to in-frame clones and leaves out a portion. Of over 100,000 clones detected, 60% to 80% appear once; the ten largest clones hold approximately 1.5%. Study-wide findings and caveats: The classifier reportedly diagnosed cytomegalovirus status with high specificity and sensitivity.

This CDR3 has 16 amino acids. Germline V lookup: CDR1 LNHNV, CDR2 YYDKDF (reference sequence). V lost 1 base, J lost 0 bases, and 11 bases lay in between. The V gene is TRBV15, the J gene TRBJ2-3, with D tentatively TRBD1 (5 bases). Material for sequencing was PBMCs. The sequence came from a female donor in good health and CMV-seronegative. The DNA of the CDR3 is TGTGCCACCAGCAGAGGGGGCGCCGGTAGCACAGATACGCAGTATTTT. This encodes CATSRGGAGSTDTQYF.